Listed here is a single TCR beta chain. The repertoire was sequenced with immunoSEQ multiplex PCR; TCRdb's copy has only in-frame clones and lacks some. The sample yields some 1.1 million clones, approximately 80% seen once. This CDR3 has 14 amino acids. V lost 6 bases and J 4 bases, leaving 14 bases between the germline ends. Germline-derived CDR1 and CDR2 are MNHNY and SVGAGI (reference sequence). This sample was taken from a study of shared clonotypes between healthy human individuals. Source material: memory CD4+ T cells from PBMCs. Subset in this sample: CD45RA-negative fraction. This clonotype originated in a man aged 18 to 30 in good health. Some clones in this sample may be carry-over from other donors' samples. The chain recombines TRBV6-6 with TRBJ2-3; D not certain. The CDR3 nucleotides are TGTGCCAGCAGCCTGAGACCTCCCCCAGATACGCAGTATTTT. Protein sequence: CASSLRPPPDTQYF.